The T cell receptor beta chain under discussion was sequenced for a study of blood T cell repertoires in COVID-19. On the study more broadly: T cells, B-cell-depleted T cells, or PBMCs provided the cDNA or gDNA that served as material.

In the original workflow: Amplification from reference gene primers served as the basis for estimated nucleated cell counts. Sequencing was performed with immunoSEQ multiplex PCR; in TCRdb, only in-frame clones are kept and a portion is missing. V and J calls and clone size are as listed in that table; D and trimming were resolved from the DNA. The sample lists about 270,000 clones; roughly 86% were seen once. This TCR was recovered from a woman aged 60-75 years who had recovered from COVID-19. Sequences were obtained from PBMCs or T cells enriched from blood (not recorded which).

CDR3: CASRDRVGQPQHF. CDR3 nucleotide sequence: TGTGCCAGCCGGGACAGGGTGGGTCAGCCCCAGCATTTT. The chain carries TRBV5-8 and TRBJ1-5; 9 nucleotides line up with TRBD1. The ends lost 7 bases at V and 6 bases at J; junction bases unmatched: 5. CDR3 length equals 13 residues. Germline assignment: CDR1 SGHTS and CDR2 YDEGEE.